The T cell receptor beta chain described here comes from a study of STAT5B mutations in CD4+ large granular lymphocyte leukemia. Study results and limitations: About a quarter of private leukemic clonotypes occurred rarely in other patients' non-leukemic repertoires. Compared with healthy controls (2/35), patient top clones favored TRBV06 (8/27). Patient CD4-sorted repertoires stayed more clonal than healthy ones after leukemic-clone removal.

Details on this clone: The target antigen is unknown.

Original methodology: A productive frequency of 2.59 x 10-5 was the lowest detectable. Sequenced by immunoSEQ multiplex PCR; TCRdb stores in-frame clones only, minus some. The V and J calls and clone size come from that table; D and trimming were worked out from the DNA. The sample lists about 4,600 clones, 80% occurring once. The CDR3 has 16 amino acids. With 0 bases removed from V and 0 bases from J, the gap between germline ends came to 11 bases. The V gene's germline CDR1 is SGHDT and CDR2 YYEEEE. This TCR was recovered from an older man with CD4+ T-cell large granular lymphocyte leukemia. Sequenced input: PBMCs. The chain is built from TRBV5-6 and TRBJ2-3; D is perhaps TRBD2 (5 bases). The CDR3 DNA is TGTGCCAGCAGCTTGGGTGTAGCGCCTAGCACAGATACGCAGTATTTT. This encodes CASSLGVAPSTDTQYF.